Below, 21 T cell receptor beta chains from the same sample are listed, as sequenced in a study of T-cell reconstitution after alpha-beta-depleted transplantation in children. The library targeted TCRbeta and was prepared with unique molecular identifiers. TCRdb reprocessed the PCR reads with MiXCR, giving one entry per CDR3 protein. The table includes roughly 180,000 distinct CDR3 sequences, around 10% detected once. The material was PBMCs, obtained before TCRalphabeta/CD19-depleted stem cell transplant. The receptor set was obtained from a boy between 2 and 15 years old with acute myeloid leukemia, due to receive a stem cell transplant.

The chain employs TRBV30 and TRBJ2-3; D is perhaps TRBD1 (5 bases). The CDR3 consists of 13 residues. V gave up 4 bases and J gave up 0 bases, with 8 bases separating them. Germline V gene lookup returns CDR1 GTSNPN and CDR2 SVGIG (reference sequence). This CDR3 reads CAWTDSSTDTQYF. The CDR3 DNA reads TGTGCCTGGACTGACAGTAGCACAGATACGCAGTATTTT.

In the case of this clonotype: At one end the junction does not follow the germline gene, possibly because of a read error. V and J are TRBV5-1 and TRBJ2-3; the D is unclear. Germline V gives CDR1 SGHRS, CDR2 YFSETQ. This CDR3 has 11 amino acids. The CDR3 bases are TGCGCCTGCAGCTTGACAGATACGCAGTATTTT. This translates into CACSLTDTQYF.

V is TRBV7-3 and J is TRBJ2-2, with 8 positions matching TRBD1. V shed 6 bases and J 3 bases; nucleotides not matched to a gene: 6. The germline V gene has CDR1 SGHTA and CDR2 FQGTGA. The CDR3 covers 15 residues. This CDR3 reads CASSSTGAHTGELFF. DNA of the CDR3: TGTGCCAGCAGTTCGACAGGGGCCCACACCGGGGAGCTGTTTTTT.

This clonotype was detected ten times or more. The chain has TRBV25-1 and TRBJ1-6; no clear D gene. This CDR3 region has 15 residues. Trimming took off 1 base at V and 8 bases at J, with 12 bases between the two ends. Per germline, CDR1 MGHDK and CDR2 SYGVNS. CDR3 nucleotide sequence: TGTGCCAGCAGTGAATCTTGGAAGTTGGATTCACCCCTCCACTTT. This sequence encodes CASSESWKLDSPLHF.

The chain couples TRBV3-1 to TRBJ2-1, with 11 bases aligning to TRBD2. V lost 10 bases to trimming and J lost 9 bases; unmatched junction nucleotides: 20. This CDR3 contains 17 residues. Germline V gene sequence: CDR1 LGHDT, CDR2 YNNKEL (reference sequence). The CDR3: CATCQDGLAGGLGEQFF. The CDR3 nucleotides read TGTGCCACCTGCCAAGATGGTCTAGCGGGGGGACTCGGTGAGCAGTTCTTC.

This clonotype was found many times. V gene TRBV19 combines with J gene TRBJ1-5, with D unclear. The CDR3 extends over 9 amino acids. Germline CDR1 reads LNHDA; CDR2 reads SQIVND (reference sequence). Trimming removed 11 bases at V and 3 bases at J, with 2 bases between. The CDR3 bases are TGTGCCGTCAATCAGCCCCAGCATTTT. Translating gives CAVNQPQHF.

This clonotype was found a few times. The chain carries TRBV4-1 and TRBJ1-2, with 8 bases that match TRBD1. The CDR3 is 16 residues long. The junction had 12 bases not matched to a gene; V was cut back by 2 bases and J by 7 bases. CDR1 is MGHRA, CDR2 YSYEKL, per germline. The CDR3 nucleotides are TGCGCCAGCAGCCAACCCCTGGGGCCGCAGGGGGCTGGCTACACCTTC. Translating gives CASSQPLGPQGAGYTF.

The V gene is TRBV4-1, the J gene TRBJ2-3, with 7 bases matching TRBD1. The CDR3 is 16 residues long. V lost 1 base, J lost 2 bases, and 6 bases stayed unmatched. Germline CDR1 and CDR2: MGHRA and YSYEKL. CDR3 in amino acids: CASSQGSTGTTDTQYF. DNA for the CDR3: TGCGCCAGCAGCCAAGGGTCGACAGGGACCACAGATACGCAGTATTTT.

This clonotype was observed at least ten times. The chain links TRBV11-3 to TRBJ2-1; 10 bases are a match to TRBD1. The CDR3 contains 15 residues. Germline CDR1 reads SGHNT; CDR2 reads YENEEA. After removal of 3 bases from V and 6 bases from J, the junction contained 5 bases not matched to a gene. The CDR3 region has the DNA TGTGCCAGCAGCTTCGGGACAGGGGTGTTCAATGAGCAGTTCTTC. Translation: CASSFGTGVFNEQFF.

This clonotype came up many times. The CDR3 here is CASSPTRGRAGNTIYF. The CDR3, as DNA: TGTGCCAGCAGTCCAACCAGGGGGAGGGCTGGAAACACCATATATTTT. The rearrangement joins TRBV6-1 to TRBJ1-3, with TRBD1 matching over 7 bases. CDR1 is MNHNS, CDR2 SASEGT, per germline. V shed 5 bases, J shed 2 bases, and the junction held 9 bases outside the gene matches. The CDR3 runs 16 residues.

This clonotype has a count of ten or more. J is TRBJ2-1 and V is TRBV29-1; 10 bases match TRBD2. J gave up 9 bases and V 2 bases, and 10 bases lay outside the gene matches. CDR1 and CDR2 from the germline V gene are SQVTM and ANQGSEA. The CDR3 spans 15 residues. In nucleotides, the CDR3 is TGCAGCGTTGAACTAGCGGGAGCTTTCCCCCCTGAGCAGTTCTTC. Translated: CSVELAGAFPPEQFF.

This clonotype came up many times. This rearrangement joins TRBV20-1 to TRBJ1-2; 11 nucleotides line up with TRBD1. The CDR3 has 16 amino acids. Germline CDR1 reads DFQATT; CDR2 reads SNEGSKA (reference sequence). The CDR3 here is CSARPGQGDRRYGYTF. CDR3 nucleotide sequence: TGCAGCGCCCGACCGGGACAGGGGGATAGGCGTTATGGCTACACCTTC.

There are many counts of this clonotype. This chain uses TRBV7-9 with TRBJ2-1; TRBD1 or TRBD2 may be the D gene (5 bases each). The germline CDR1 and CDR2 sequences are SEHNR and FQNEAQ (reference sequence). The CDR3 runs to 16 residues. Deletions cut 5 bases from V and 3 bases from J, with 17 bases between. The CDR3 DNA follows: TGTGCCAGCAGCAGTCCTCGCAGGGAGAGCTACAATGAGCAGTTCTTC. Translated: CASSSPRRESYNEQFF.

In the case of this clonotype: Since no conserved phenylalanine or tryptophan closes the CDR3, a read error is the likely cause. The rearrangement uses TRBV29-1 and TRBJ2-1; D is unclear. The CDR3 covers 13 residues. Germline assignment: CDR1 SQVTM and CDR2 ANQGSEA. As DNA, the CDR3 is TGCAGCGTTGTAAGAAGCTCCAACAATGAGCAGTTCTCC. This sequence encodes CSVVRSSNNEQFS.

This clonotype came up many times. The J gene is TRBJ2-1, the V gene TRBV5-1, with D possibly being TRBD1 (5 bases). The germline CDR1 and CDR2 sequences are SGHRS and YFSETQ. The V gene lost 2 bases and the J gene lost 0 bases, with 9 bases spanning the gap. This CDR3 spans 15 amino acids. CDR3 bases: TGCGCCAGCAGCTTCCAGGGTAGCTCCTACAATGAGCAGTTCTTC. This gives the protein CASSFQGSSYNEQFF.

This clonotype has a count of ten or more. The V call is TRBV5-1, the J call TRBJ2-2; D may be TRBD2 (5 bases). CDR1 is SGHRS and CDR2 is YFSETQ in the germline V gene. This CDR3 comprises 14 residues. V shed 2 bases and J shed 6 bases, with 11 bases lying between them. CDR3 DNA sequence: TGCGCCAGCAGCTTAAGGAGGATCGCCGGGGAGCTGTTTTTT. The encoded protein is CASSLRRIAGELFF.

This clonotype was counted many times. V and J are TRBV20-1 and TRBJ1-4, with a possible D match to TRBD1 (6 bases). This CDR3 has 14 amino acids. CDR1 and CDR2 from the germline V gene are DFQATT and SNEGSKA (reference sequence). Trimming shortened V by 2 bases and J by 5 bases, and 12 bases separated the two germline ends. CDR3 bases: TGCAGTGCTAGATGGCCAGGGGAGAATGAAAAACTGTTTTTT. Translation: CSARWPGENEKLFF.

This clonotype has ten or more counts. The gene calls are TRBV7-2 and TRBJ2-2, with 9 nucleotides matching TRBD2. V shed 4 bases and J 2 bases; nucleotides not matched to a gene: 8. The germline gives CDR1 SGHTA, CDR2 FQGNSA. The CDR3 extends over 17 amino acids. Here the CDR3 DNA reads TGTGCCAGCAGCTATGTAGGGACTAGCAAAAACACCGGGGAGCTGTTTTTT. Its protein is CASSYVGTSKNTGELFF.

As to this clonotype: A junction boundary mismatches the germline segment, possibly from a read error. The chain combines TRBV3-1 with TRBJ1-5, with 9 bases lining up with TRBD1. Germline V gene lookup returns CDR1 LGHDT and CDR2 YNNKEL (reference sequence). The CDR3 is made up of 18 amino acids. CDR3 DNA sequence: TGTGCCAGCAACCAAGATCCTCTCGGACAGGGGCAAAATCAGCCCCAGCATTTT. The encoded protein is CASNQDPLGQGQNQPQHF.

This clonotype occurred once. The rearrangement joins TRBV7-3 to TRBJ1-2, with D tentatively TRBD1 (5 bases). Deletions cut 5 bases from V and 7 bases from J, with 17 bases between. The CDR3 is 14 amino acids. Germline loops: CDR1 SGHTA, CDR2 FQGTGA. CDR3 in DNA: TGTGCCAGCAGCCCCACTCCAGAGGGGACTGGCTACACCTTC. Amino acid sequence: CASSPTPEGTGYTF.

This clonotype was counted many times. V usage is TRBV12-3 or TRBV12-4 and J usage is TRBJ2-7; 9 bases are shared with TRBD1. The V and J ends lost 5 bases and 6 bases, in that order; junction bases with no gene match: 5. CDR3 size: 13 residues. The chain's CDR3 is CASSPGTGPEQYV. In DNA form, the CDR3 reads TGTGCCAGCAGTCCGGGGACAGGGCCCGAGCAGTACGTC.